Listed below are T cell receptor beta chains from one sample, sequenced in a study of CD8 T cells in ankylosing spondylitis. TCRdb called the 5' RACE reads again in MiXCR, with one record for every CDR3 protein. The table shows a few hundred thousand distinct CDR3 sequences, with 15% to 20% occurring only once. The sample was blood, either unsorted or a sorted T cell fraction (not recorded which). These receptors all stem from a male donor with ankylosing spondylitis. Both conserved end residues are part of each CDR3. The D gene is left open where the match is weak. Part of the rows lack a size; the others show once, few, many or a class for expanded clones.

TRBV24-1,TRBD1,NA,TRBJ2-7,CATSETGTDGEQYF,TGTGCCACCAGTGAGACCGGGACAGACGGCGAGCAGTACTTC
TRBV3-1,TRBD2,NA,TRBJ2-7,CASSHLAGGTYEQYF,TGTGCCAGCAGCCACCTAGCGGGGGGTACCTACGAGCAGTACTTC
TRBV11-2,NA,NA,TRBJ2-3,CASSLDQGLEDTQYF,TGTGCCAGCAGCTTAGATCAGGGGTTGGAAGATACGCAGTATTTT
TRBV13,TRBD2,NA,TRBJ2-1,CASSLAGGSNEQFF,TGTGCCAGCAGCTTAGCGGGGGGGTCCAATGAGCAGTTCTTC
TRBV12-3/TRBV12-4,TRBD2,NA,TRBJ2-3,CASFLAGVTDTQYF,TGTGCCAGCTTTCTAGCGGGAGTGACAGATACGCAGTATTTT
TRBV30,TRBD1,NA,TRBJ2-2,CAWSVGTGMFGELFF,TGTGCCTGGAGTGTCGGGACAGGGATGTTCGGGGAGCTGTTTTTT
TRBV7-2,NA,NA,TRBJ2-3,CASSVFGGDTQYF,TGTGCCAGCAGCGTGTTTGGGGGAGATACGCAGTATTTT
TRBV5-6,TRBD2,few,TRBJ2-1,CASSAGTSGSSYNEQFF,TGTGCCAGCAGCGCCGGGACTAGCGGGTCCTCCTACAATGAGCAGTTCTTC
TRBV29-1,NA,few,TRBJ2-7,CSVEVTVGEQYF,TGCAGCGTTGAAGTAACCGTAGGCGAGCAGTACTTC
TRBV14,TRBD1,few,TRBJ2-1,CASSPRTGSSYNEQFF,TGTGCCAGCAGCCCGCGGACAGGGAGCTCCTACAATGAGCAGTTCTTC
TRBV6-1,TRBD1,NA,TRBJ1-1,CAGRQGEMNTEAFF,TGTGCCGGACGACAGGGGGAAATGAACACTGAAGCTTTCTTT
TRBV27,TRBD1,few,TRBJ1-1,CASSFGTANTEAFF,TGTGCCAGCAGTTTTGGGACAGCCAACACTGAAGCTTTCTTT
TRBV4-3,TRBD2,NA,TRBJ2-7,CASSQDHSGRYYEQYF,TGCGCCAGCAGCCAAGATCACAGCGGGAGATACTACGAGCAGTACTTC
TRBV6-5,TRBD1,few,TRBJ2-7,CASSYSAGGPYEQYF,TGTGCCAGCAGTTACTCGGCAGGGGGCCCCTACGAGCAGTACTTC
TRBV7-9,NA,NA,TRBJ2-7,CASSTKGGVGGYEQYF,TGTGCCAGCTCCACCAAAGGAGGCGTAGGTGGGTACGAGCAGTACTTC
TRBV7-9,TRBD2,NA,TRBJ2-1,CASSTGLVGHNEQFF,TGTGCCAGCAGCACGGGACTAGTGGGACACAATGAGCAGTTCTTC
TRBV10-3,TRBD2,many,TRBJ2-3,CAISSTQTSGGPGDTQYF,TGTGCCATCAGTTCCACTCAGACTAGCGGGGGCCCCGGAGATACGCAGTATTTT
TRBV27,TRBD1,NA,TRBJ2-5,CASSPGQGTETQYF,TGTGCCAGCAGCCCGGGACAGGGGACCGAGACCCAGTACTTC
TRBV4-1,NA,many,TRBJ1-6,CASSLGTEYSPLHF,TGCGCCAGCAGCCTGGGGACCGAATATTCACCCCTCCACTTT
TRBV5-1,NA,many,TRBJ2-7,CASIRGYEQYF,TGCGCCAGCATCAGGGGCTACGAGCAGTACTTC
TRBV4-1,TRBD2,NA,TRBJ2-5,CASSQEPGSGLEETQYF,TGCGCCAGCAGCCAAGAACCGGGTAGCGGGCTAGAAGAGACCCAGTACTTC
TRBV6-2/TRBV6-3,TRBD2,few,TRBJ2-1,CASSYPPIAGVFEQFF,TGTGCCAGCAGTTACCCACCCATAGCGGGAGTGTTTGAGCAGTTCTTC
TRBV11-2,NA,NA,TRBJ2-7,CASSLERLFGYEQYF,TGTGCCAGCAGCTTAGAGAGGCTTTTCGGCTACGAGCAGTACTTC
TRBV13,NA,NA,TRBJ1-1,CASSFPTRGAWDTEAFF,TGTGCCAGCAGCTTCCCGACACGAGGGGCCTGGGACACTGAAGCTTTCTTT
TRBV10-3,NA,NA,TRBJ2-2,CAISAENTGELFF,TGTGCCATCAGTGCAGAGAACACCGGGGAGCTGTTTTTT
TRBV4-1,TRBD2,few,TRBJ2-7,CASSQVRGVDEQYF,TGCGCCAGCAGCCAAGTTCGGGGGGTGGACGAGCAGTACTTC
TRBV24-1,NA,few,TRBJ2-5,CATSGGTTETQYF,TGTGCCACCAGTGGGGGGACCACGGAGACCCAGTACTTC